This T cell receptor (beta chain) is drawn from a study of blood T cell repertoires in COVID-19. The assay was immunoSEQ multiplex PCR, and TCRdb's table has in-frame clones only and misses some. The repertoire includes about 90,000 clones, about 80% of them detected once, and over 9% sits in the top ten. Germline values: CDR1 MNHEY, CDR2 SVGAGI. V was trimmed by 4 bases and J by 0 bases, leaving 15 bases between them. This CDR3 has 16 residues. Sequencing used peripheral blood. The rearrangement joins TRBV6-5 to TRBJ1-1; D is uncertain. This TCR was sampled from a woman between 65 and 79 years old with acute or convalescent COVID-19. This chain's CDR3 is CASSLRRSLMNTEAFF. The CDR3 DNA sequence: TGTGCCAGCAGTTTGAGGCGCAGCTTGATGAACACTGAAGCTTTCTTT.